Sequencing of this T cell receptor (beta chain) was carried out in a study of T cells in Graves' hyperthyroidism and ophthalmopathy (dated by TCRdb to between 2017 and 2020). At the level of the whole study: Peripheral blood samples were taken at initial diagnosis, before any treatment was given. The study also compared thyroid tissue and blood T-cell repertoires from more than 5 Graves' hyperthyroidism patients. TCR Vbeta CDR3 sequencing of roughly 140 peripheral blood samples (43 ophthalmopathy, around 80 hyperthyroidism and around 17 progressor patients) is reported in the paper. A discovery cohort of about a hundred patients, approximately 45 with Graves' ophthalmopathy and approximately 55 with stable Graves' hyperthyroidism, was used to find distinguishing TCR V-J signatures. For training and testing, the 80 to 100 patients in the discovery cohort were randomly divided in a 7:3 ratio. Prospective prediction of ophthalmopathy was tested in an independent validation cohort consisting of about 20 hyperthyroidism patients and 15 to 17 patients who later progressed to ophthalmopathy. After sampling, hyperthyroidism patients received methimazole starting at 30 mg daily, and ophthalmopathy patients received high-dose intravenous methylprednisolone.

Broader findings and caveats from the paper: Sample size was not statistically predetermined, and blinding of investigators to group allocation was not performed. In validation, the model predicted progression to ophthalmopathy a median of approximately 6.3 months before onset, with over 55% sensitivity and just under 75% specificity. A 13 V-J signature model separated ophthalmopathy from stable hyperthyroidism, with approximately 87% sensitivity and roughly 82% specificity in cross-validation and 80%/75% in testing. Most expanded thyroid clonotypes (frequency above 0.001) were also found in blood, which suggests that blood repertoires may mirror thyroid immune responses.

TCR beta CDR3 regions were amplified from RNA transcripts. The TCR CDR3 was subjected to a first round of RT-PCR using the HTBI primer set and the Qiagen OneStep RT-PCR kit. The libraries were constructed in a second round of multiplex PCR and then size-selected and purified. Paired-end sequencing of the libraries was performed with 100 bp reads on an Illumina HiSeq2000. The study's own analysis went as follows. SOAPnuke was used to process the raw data, throwing out any read that contained adapters or uncalled bases, had a mean Phred below 15, or lacked an exact constant-primer or identifier match. COPE v1.2.5 was used to merge the high-quality paired reads, and each unique nucleotide sequence was defined as a clonotype. MiTCR v1.1 was used to align the clonotypes against IMGT TRBV, TRBD and TRBJ reference segments. Analysis was restricted to V-J combinations with a frequency above 0.0001, which covered 98% to 99.2% of repertoires. A TCS score was defined as the ratio between F50 (clonal expansion) and ExV (chaos), using BLOSUM62-based TCRdist between CDR3 peptides within each V-J. Welch's t-statistics and random forest reduced 500 to 650 V-J features to 10 to 15, which were used in a naive Bayes classifier (R e1071). TCRdb handled the public reads itself, with Q25 trimming in fastp and clone calling in MiXCR, and kept productive beta chains. For every CDR3 protein sequence, its rows merge into one entry that carries the most common genes and DNA. For this entry, the V and J calls and clone size follow TCRdb and not the study's own pipeline. Recorded for this sample are around 690,000 distinct CDR3 sequences; less than 25% of them occurred a single time. The top ten clones comprise under 35% of the sample.

This clonotype was picked up many times. The specificity of this receptor is unknown. Base qualities are not provided; no much larger clone lies one nucleotide away. In the ophthalmopathy patients, disease was moderately to severely active, with a Clinical Activity Score of 3 or more, a NOSPECS grade of 4 or more, and a duration of less than 3 months. The study excluded patients with uncontrolled infections, other autoimmune diseases, pregnancy or lactation. Clinical symptoms, serum thyroxine and TRAb, thyroid ultrasound, and orbital computed tomography formed the basis for the diagnoses. Ficoll-Paque density gradient centrifugation was used to isolate PBMCs from 9.5 to 10 ml of fresh peripheral blood. Total RNA was extracted using Trizol reagent, and RNA quality was assessed on an Agilent 2100 Bioanalyzer. The CDR3 holds 11 amino acids from the cysteine to the phenylalanine. Just CDR3 DNA is preserved here, 33 bases in frame from base 1. CDR1 MDHEN and CDR2 SYDVKM were looked up in the germline V gene.

This receptor was identified in a man younger than 45 with Graves' ophthalmopathy. Recombination connected TRBV28 to TRBJ1-1; there is no confident call for the D gene. Source material: blood. The CDR3 in this case is CGTHMNTEAFF. The nucleotide sequence reads TGTGGGACCCACATGAACACTGAAGCTTTCTTT.